The clone carrying this T cell receptor beta chain was recorded only once. This sample was included in a study of T cell responses to AZD1222 COVID-19 vaccine. Study-wide context: Second-dose schedules of about 4 or about 12 weeks were combined.

TCRdb keeps only in-frame clones here, not all; method: immunoSEQ multiplex PCR. This table has 140,000 to 150,000 clones, approximately 94% appearing once. The V and J ends lost 5 bases and 4 bases, in that order; junction bases with no gene match: 4. The CDR3 runs to 14 residues. Germline assignment: CDR1 SEHNR and CDR2 FQNEAQ (reference sequence). The chain carries TRBV7-9 and TRBJ1-4, with 7 nucleotides matching TRBD1. This clonotype was obtained from an adult in good health. The input for sequencing was peripheral blood, taken on day 0 of AZD1222 vaccination. The CDR3: CASSAGQLNEKLFF. The DNA of the CDR3 is TGTGCCAGCAGCGCGGGACAGCTTAATGAAAAACTGTTTTTT.